Presented here are 32 T cell receptor beta chains from one specimen sequenced in a study of blood T cell repertoires in COVID-19. TCRdb's table, derived via immunoSEQ multiplex PCR, lists solely in-frame clones and lacks some. The table lists more than 400,000 clones, approximately 85% of them singletons. Sequenced input: peripheral blood. These receptors all stem from a human donor in a cohort sampled during active COVID-19.

J is TRBJ1-5 and V is TRBV6-6, with TRBD1 identical over 7 bases. The CDR3 length is 14 residues. The germline CDR1 and CDR2 sequences are MNHNY and SVGAGI (reference sequence). The ends lost 4 bases at V and 6 bases at J; junction bases unmatched: 6. CDR3 coding DNA: TGTGCCAGCAGTTCCGAACAGGGGACTCAGCCCCAGCATTTT. It codes for CASSSEQGTQPQHF.

The chain combines TRBV7-9 with TRBJ2-3; 7 nucleotides line up with TRBD1. CDR1 SEHNR and CDR2 FQNEAQ come from the germline V gene (reference sequence). J gave up 6 bases and V 0 bases, and 3 bases lay outside the gene matches. This CDR3 region has 14 residues. The CDR3 DNA follows: TGTGCCAGCAGCTTAGCAGGGGGCGGTGATACGCAGTATTTT. Encoded protein: CASSLAGGGDTQYF.

This clone turned up a few times. This CDR3 is CASSESQGMHSPLHF. The DNA for the CDR3 is TGCGCCAGCAGTGAGTCTCAGGGGATGCACTCACCCCTCCACTTT. This chain uses TRBV10-1 with TRBJ1-6; D may be TRBD1 (6 bases). The germline V and J ends were trimmed by 0 bases and 10 bases, with 13 bases remaining between them. Germline V lookup: CDR1 WNHNN, CDR2 SYGVQD (reference sequence). The CDR3 covers 15 residues.

This clone was counted once. The CDR3 nucleotides read TGTGCCAGCAGCCAAGGGGTAGTCTGGACAAGCAATGAGCAGTTCTTC. Its protein is CASSQGVVWTSNEQFF. The V gene is TRBV14, the J gene TRBJ2-1, with D possibly being TRBD1 (5 bases). Looked up from germline, CDR1 is SGHDN and CDR2 is FVKESK. With 1 base removed from V and 6 bases from J, the gap between germline ends came to 16 bases. The CDR3 spans 16 residues.

The chain has TRBV30 and TRBJ1-1, with no clear D. CDR3 length equals 13 residues. Germline V gene lookup returns CDR1 GTSNPN and CDR2 SVGIG (reference sequence). Trimming left V 5 bases short and J 0 bases short, with 10 bases between. Written as DNA, the CDR3 is TGTGCCTGGTTTAAGCCGTTGAACACTGAAGCTTTCTTT. Amino acids: CAWFKPLNTEAFF.

This chain links TRBV4-3 with TRBJ2-7; 9 bases map to TRBD1. Losses at the gene ends were 4 bases for V and 7 bases for J; bases not matched to a gene: 5. This CDR3 region has 13 residues. Germline V gene sequence: CDR1 LGHNA, CDR2 YSLEER. This CDR3 reads CASSLGTGREQYF. The CDR3 bases are TGCGCCAGCAGCCTCGGGACAGGGAGGGAGCAGTACTTC.

V gene TRBV12-3 or TRBV12-4 combines with J gene TRBJ2-7; D perhaps matches TRBD2 (6 bases). The CDR3 sequence is 13 residues long. V was trimmed by 3 bases and J by 3 bases, leaving 9 bases between them. CDR3 in DNA: TGTGCCAGCAGTTTCGGGACTCTCTACGAGCAGTACTTC. Encoded protein: CASSFGTLYEQYF.

As DNA, the CDR3 is TGTGCCAGTAGTATAGGCGGGAGGGCCTACAATGAGCAGTTCTTC. Translation gives CASSIGGRAYNEQFF. The chain has TRBV19 and TRBJ2-1, with 9 bases fitting TRBD2. This CDR3 comprises 15 residues. V shed 1 base, J shed 2 bases, and the junction held 0 bases outside the gene matches. Germline V gene data show CDR1 as LNHDA and CDR2 as SQIVND (reference sequence).

The rearrangement links TRBV5-1 to TRBJ1-4, with D tentatively TRBD1 (6 bases). CDR1 and CDR2 (germline): SGHRS, YFSETQ. The CDR3 has 14 amino acids. V lost 3 bases and J lost 5, with 11 bases in between. The CDR3 loop reads CASSSGTLNEKLFF. The DNA for the CDR3 is TGCGCCAGCAGCTCCGGGACACTGAATGAAAAACTGTTTTTT.

This clone was seen a single time. This rearrangement joins TRBV19 to TRBJ1-2; D is ambiguous. CDR1 and CDR2 from the germline V gene are LNHDA and SQIVND (reference sequence). The CDR3 consists of 18 residues. Trimming took 5 bases from V and 0 from J, leaving 22 bases between them. CDR3 sequence: CASSLPTVSGASNYGYTF. DNA of the CDR3: TGTGCCAGTAGTCTCCCTACGGTGAGCGGAGCCTCTAACTATGGCTACACCTTC.

This chain connects TRBV30 to TRBJ1-4; 8 bases are a match to TRBD1. The V segment lost 2 bases and the J segment 7 bases; nucleotides outside the gene matches: 9. This CDR3 has 15 residues. Germline loops: CDR1 GTSNPN, CDR2 SVGIG (reference sequence). CDR3 residues: CAWSSSTGVREKLFF. CDR3 in DNA: TGTGCCTGGAGTTCCTCGACAGGGGTGCGTGAAAAACTGTTTTTT.

The chain combines TRBV29-1 with TRBJ1-2; D unresolved. Trimming took off 0 bases at V and 0 bases at J, with 8 bases between the two ends. Per germline, CDR1 SQVTM and CDR2 ANQGSEA. The CDR3 extends over 14 amino acids. CDR3 sequence reads: CSVEELGANYGYTF. The CDR3 region has the DNA TGCAGCGTTGAAGAGCTGGGAGCTAACTATGGCTACACCTTC.

This chain uses TRBV28 with TRBJ1-1; TRBD1 aligns across 8 bases. Germline V CDR1 and CDR2: MDHEN, SYDVKM. The CDR3 contains 16 residues. V gave up 6 bases and J gave up 1 base; unmatched junction bases: 10. The CDR3 coding sequence is TGTGCCAGCAGGCTTTTGCTCGGACAGGGGAACACTGAAGCTTTCTTT. Its translation is CASRLLLGQGNTEAFF.

This clone was counted a single time. The J gene is TRBJ1-1, the V gene TRBV7-3; TRBD1 matches 7 bases. Trimming took 3 bases from V and 5 from J; bases not matched to a gene: 6. This CDR3 contains 14 residues. The germline gives CDR1 SGHTA, CDR2 FQGTGA. The CDR3 sequence: CASSFRDSRTEAFF. The CDR3 coding sequence is TGTGCCAGCAGCTTCCGGGACAGTCGAACTGAAGCTTTCTTT.

The V gene is TRBV10-2, the J gene TRBJ2-7, with 8 nucleotides matching TRBD2. Germline trimming cut 3 bases from V and 2 bases from J; bases unmatched to any gene: 6. Germline values: CDR1 WSHSY, CDR2 SAAADI. The CDR3 contains 15 residues. CDR3: CASSDLTSATYEQYF. The CDR3 nucleotides read TGCGCCAGCAGTGACTTGACTAGCGCAACCTACGAGCAGTACTTC.

The genes are TRBV11-2 and TRBJ2-7; TRBD1 agrees at 7 bases. Unmatched junction bases numbered 7, after V lost 6 bases and J lost 5 bases. The V gene's germline CDR1 is SGHAT and CDR2 FQNNGV. The length of the CDR3 is 13 residues. The CDR3 coding sequence is TGTGCCAGCAGGGGTACACAGGGGCACGAGCAGTACTTC. Protein sequence: CASRGTQGHEQYF.

The J gene is TRBJ2-7, the V gene TRBV29-1; 12 bases are shared with TRBD2. Trimming at V came to 6 bases and at J to 0 bases, leaving 9 bases not matched to a gene. This CDR3 spans 16 amino acids. Germline assignment: CDR1 SQVTM and CDR2 ANQGSEA. The CDR3 DNA reads TGCAGCGTCCAAGGACTAGCGGGGAGTAGCTCCTACGAGCAGTACTTC. Its protein product is CSVQGLAGSSSYEQYF.

The chain couples TRBV18 to TRBJ1-1; D remains unclear. The CDR3 covers 15 residues. V shed 2 bases and J shed 6 bases, with 16 bases lying between them. Germline loops: CDR1 KGHSH, CDR2 LQKENI. This chain's CDR3 is CASSPSGLLRSEAFF. CDR3 sequence (DNA): TGTGCCAGCTCACCATCCGGACTGCTGAGGTCTGAAGCTTTCTTT. Complete variable domain (other parts from reference TRBV18 and TRBJ1-1): NAGVMQNPRHLVRRRGQEARLRCSPMKGHSHVYWYRQLPEEGLKFMVYLQKENIIDESGMPKERFSAEFPKEGPSILRIQQVVRGDSAAYFCASSPSGLLRSEAFFGQGTRLTVV.

This chain connects TRBV25-1 to TRBJ2-7; 12 positions agree with TRBD2. V lost 4 bases to trimming and J lost 6 bases; unmatched junction nucleotides: 10. The CDR3 is 16 residues long. The V gene's germline CDR1 is MGHDK and CDR2 SYGVNS. The CDR3 protein is CASSAPRLAGEGEQYF. The DNA of the CDR3 is TGTGCCAGCAGTGCTCCAAGACTAGCGGGAGAAGGCGAGCAGTACTTC.

V and J are TRBV5-1 and TRBJ2-3; TRBD2 matches 9 bases. CDR1 and CDR2 (germline): SGHRS, YFSETQ. With 0 bases clipped from V and 4 bases from J, the junction kept 12 bases outside the gene matches. The CDR3 has 18 amino acids. CDR3 nucleotides: TGCGCCAGCAGCTTGGAAGGTGGGAGCGGGAGGTTGGCAGATACGCAGTATTTT. Amino acids: CASSLEGGSGRLADTQYF.

The gene calls are TRBV6-5 and TRBJ2-3; TRBD1 agrees at 7 bases. CDR3 length: 16 amino acids. Germline values: CDR1 MNHEY, CDR2 SVGAGI. The V segment lost 2 bases and the J segment 3 bases; nucleotides outside the gene matches: 8. CDR3 coding DNA: TGTGCCAGCAGTTACCCGACAGGGTTGGTAACAGATACGCAGTATTTT. This codes for CASSYPTGLVTDTQYF.

This clone was seen many times. This chain links TRBV9 with TRBJ2-3; 10 bases map to TRBD2. CDR3 length: 16 residues. From germline, CDR1 is SGDLS and CDR2 YYNGEE. The V gene end was trimmed by 3 bases and the J gene end by 2 bases; junction bases not matched to a gene: 6. The CDR3 DNA reads TGTGCCAGCAGCGGATCTAGCGGGAGCATCACAGATACGCAGTATTTT. Translating it yields CASSGSSGSITDTQYF.

V is TRBV28 and J is TRBJ1-5, with a weak D call TRBD1 (5 bases). Trimming took 1 base from V and 2 from J, leaving 21 bases between them. The CDR3 consists of 19 residues. CDR1 MDHEN and CDR2 SYDVKM come from the germline V gene. The DNA of the CDR3 is TGTGCCAGCAGTTTATATCCGAAAGGGGTGTGGGGGGGCAATCAGCCCCAGCATTTT. It yields the protein CASSLYPKGVWGGNQPQHF.

V gene TRBV28 combines with J gene TRBJ1-1, with a weak D call TRBD1 (5 bases). Trimming stripped 2 bases from V and 1 base from J, with 20 bases between. This CDR3 is 18 amino acids long. Looked up from germline, CDR1 is MDHEN and CDR2 is SYDVKM. CDR3 nucleotide sequence: TGTGCCAGCAGTTTAGGTGACTTAGGACGGGGGAAGAACACTGAAGCTTTCTTT. As protein: CASSLGDLGRGKNTEAFF.

This sequence joins TRBV12-3 or TRBV12-4 and TRBJ2-3; tentatively, D is TRBD2 (6 bases). CDR3 length: 13 residues. V gave up 4 bases and J gave up 1 base, with 6 bases separating them. CDR3 region: CASSSSGTDTQYF. Here the CDR3 DNA reads TGTGCCAGCAGTTCTAGCGGCACAGATACGCAGTATTTT.

V gene TRBV4-2 combines with J gene TRBJ2-3, with D possibly TRBD1 on 6 matching bases. The CDR3 runs 16 residues. CDR1 and CDR2 (germline): LGHNA, YNFKEQ. V lost 0 bases to trimming and J lost 1 base, with 11 bases between them. CDR3 in amino acids: CASSQDGAGGTDTQYF. The CDR3, as DNA: TGTGCCAGCAGCCAAGATGGAGCAGGGGGCACAGATACGCAGTATTTT.

This chain joins TRBV5-6 and TRBJ1-2, with 7 bases aligning to TRBD1. The germline gives CDR1 SGHDT, CDR2 YYEEEE. There are 13 residues in the CDR3. Trimming took 3 bases from V and 2 from J; bases not matched to a gene: 1. Written as DNA, the CDR3 is TGTGCCAGCAGCTCGGGACAGAACTATGGCTACACCTTC. It encodes CASSSGQNYGYTF.

This clone turned up a few times. The V and J genes are TRBV7-3 and TRBJ2-5, with D perhaps TRBD2 (6 bases). Germline lookup yields CDR1 SGHTA and CDR2 FQGTGA. The ends were cut back, 2 bases at V and 1 base at J, with 8 bases in the middle. The CDR3 contains 14 residues. In nucleotides, the CDR3 is TGTGCCAGCAGCTTATTTAGCGGCCAAGAGACCCAGTACTTC. As protein: CASSLFSGQETQYF.

This clone was counted between two and nine times. The CDR3 spells CASSLFHGNTIYF. The CDR3 coding sequence is TGTGCCAGCAGCTTGTTTCATGGAAACACCATATATTTT. The chain joins TRBV11-3 to TRBJ1-3, with D hard to call. The CDR3 runs to 13 residues. V lost 3 bases and J 3 bases, leaving 6 bases between the germline ends. The germline V gene has CDR1 SGHNT and CDR2 YENEEA.

This sequence joins TRBV5-1 and TRBJ2-1, with 12 bases lining up with TRBD2. Germline loops: CDR1 SGHRS, CDR2 YFSETQ. The CDR3 is 16 residues long. V trimming: 7 bases; J trimming: 8 bases; junction bases outside the gene matches: 13. The CDR3 spells CASRRATSGSMDEQFF. The CDR3 DNA reads as TGCGCCAGCCGCCGTGCGACTAGCGGGAGTATGGATGAGCAGTTCTTC.

As regards this clone: This sample also contains other DNA sequences that code for the same CDR3. The rearrangement joins TRBV7-9 to TRBJ2-3; D possibly corresponds to TRBD2 (5 bases). V was clipped by 1 base and J by 0 bases, with 11 bases between them. This CDR3 is 16 amino acids long. Germline V CDR1 and CDR2: SEHNR, FQNEAQ (reference sequence). CDR3 amino acids: CASSLVASGSTDTQYF. The CDR3 DNA reads as TGTGCCAGCAGCTTAGTAGCGTCAGGCAGCACAGATACGCAGTATTTT.

This sequence joins TRBV9 and TRBJ2-7; 7 bases match TRBD2. This CDR3 has 16 amino acids. The germline gives CDR1 SGDLS, CDR2 YYNGEE. V lost 1 base to trimming and J lost 2 bases; unmatched junction nucleotides: 9. CDR3 sequence: CASSVIKSGKPYEQYF. The CDR3 nucleotides are TGTGCCAGCAGCGTAATCAAAAGCGGGAAGCCCTACGAGCAGTACTTC.